This T cell receptor (beta chain) was recorded in a study of cytomegalovirus exposure and HLA in healthy donors. The CDR3 covers 15 residues. Germline assignment: CDR1 SGHTA and CDR2 FQGNSA. V shed 4 bases and J 3 bases; nucleotides not matched to a gene: 8. To note about this clone: Its antigen is unknown.

Primers included in the PCR were 60 Vbeta and 13 Jbeta primers. The protocol was immunoSEQ multiplex PCR, while the TCRdb copy is restricted to in-frame clones and leaves out a portion. The data hold some 130,000 clones, with around 9% observed a single time. Study-level results: An apparent linkage of common viral pathogens to several of the most significant clusters emerged in a later analysis. Altogether, 164 TCR beta chains were recorded as cytomegalovirus-associated. Most TCR sequences were rare, but some public TCRs occurred in many donors.

This receptor was identified in a woman in her thirties or forties in good health and CMV-seropositive. The rearrangement links TRBV7-2 to TRBJ2-7; 8 nucleotides match TRBD2. What was sequenced was PBMCs. The CDR3 region has the DNA TGTGCCAGCAGCTCGTCGGGGGGGTCAAACTACGAGCAGTACTTC. Its protein product is CASSSSGGSNYEQYF.